Following are 28 T cell receptor beta chains from one sample sequenced in a study of CD8 T cells in Susac syndrome. An amount of RNA that ranged from roughly 0.5 to 1 ug was reverse transcribed with random hexamers. TCRdb re-called the immunoSEQ multiplex PCR reads with MiXCR, one entry per CDR3 protein. This table holds roughly 200,000 distinct CDR3 sequences, about 93% found once. Sequenced: CD4+ T cells from PBMCs. The receptors here all came from a human donor in good health.

The J gene is TRBJ2-4, the V gene TRBV7-9; D not certain. CDR1 and CDR2 (germline): SEHNR, FQNEAQ (reference sequence). The CDR3 has 15 amino acids. V lost 5 bases, J lost 1 base, and 12 bases lay in between. The CDR3 protein is CASSRSGIAKNIQYF. The CDR3 coding sequence is TGTGCCAGCAGCCGTTCGGGTATTGCCAAAAACATTCAGTACTTC.

The chain couples TRBV5-6 to TRBJ2-2; D could derive from TRBD1 or TRBD2 (5 bases each). CDR3 length: 17 residues. The ends were cut back, 4 bases at V and 3 bases at J, with 19 bases in the middle. Germline CDR1 reads SGHDT; CDR2 reads YYEEEE. The CDR3 protein is CASSSRTWGRDTGELFF. The CDR3 bases are TGTGCCAGCAGCAGCAGGACGTGGGGACGGGACACCGGGGAGCTGTTTTTT.

The chain is built from TRBV28 and TRBJ1-5, with a possible D match to TRBD1 (5 bases). The V gene's germline CDR1 is MDHEN and CDR2 SYDVKM. The ends were cut back, 9 bases at V and 3 bases at J, with 27 bases in the middle. The CDR3 has 18 residues. CDR3 nucleotides: TGTGCCAGTCGACGAATTATTGGGGGGGGGATTCCCAATCAGCCCCAGCATTTT. Amino acids: CASRRIIGGGIPNQPQHF.

The V call is TRBV5-5, the J call TRBJ2-5; no reliable D call. There are 11 residues in the CDR3. Germline loops: CDR1 SGHKS, CDR2 YYEKEE (reference sequence). Trimming left V 5 bases short and J 2 bases short, with 4 bases between. CDR3 sequence (DNA): TGTGCCAGCAGGCGGCAAGAGACCCAGTACTTC. Translating gives CASRRQETQYF.

The V gene is TRBV20-1, the J gene TRBJ1-5; 10 nucleotides line up with TRBD1. V dropped 3 bases and J dropped 1; count of bases not matched to a gene: 6. Germline V gene lookup returns CDR1 DFQATT and CDR2 SNEGSKA (reference sequence). The CDR3 runs to 16 residues. The CDR3 sequence is CSARVGTGESNQPQHF. CDR3 in DNA: TGCAGTGCTAGGGTGGGGACAGGGGAGAGCAATCAGCCCCAGCATTTT.

V and J are TRBV5-4 and TRBJ2-1; 9 bases are a match to TRBD2. Germline values: CDR1 SGHNT, CDR2 YYREEE (reference sequence). This CDR3 is 14 amino acids long. Losses at the gene ends were 0 bases for V and 5 bases for J; bases not matched to a gene: 0. CDR3 sequence reads: CASSLASGDNEQFF. CDR3 nucleotide sequence: TGTGCCAGCAGCTTGGCTAGCGGGGACAATGAGCAGTTCTTC. Full variable domain (outside the CDR3, taken from reference TRBV5-4 and TRBJ2-1): ETGVTQSPTHLIKTRGQQVTLRCSSQSGHNTVSWYQQALGQGPQFIFQYYREEENGRGNFPPRFSGLQFPNYSSELNVNALELDDSALYLCASSLASGDNEQFFGPGTRLTVL.

Comment on this clonotype: Compared with germline, one end of the junction differs, possibly owing to a read error. The rearrangement uses TRBV15 and TRBJ1-4; no definite D call. Germline CDR1 and CDR2: LNHNV and YYDKDF (reference sequence). The CDR3 has 14 amino acids. This chain's CDR3 is CATSRDSPDRPTVF. CDR3 sequence (DNA): TGTGCCACCAGCAGAGATTCCCCTGACCGCCCGACCGTTTTT.

V usage is TRBV7-2 and J usage is TRBJ1-5; D unclear. V was pared by 5 bases and J by 9 bases, with 14 bases between. The CDR3 contains 13 residues. Germline-derived CDR1 and CDR2 are SGHTA and FQGNSA. The CDR3 spells CASSPSAQAPQHF. CDR3 nucleotides: TGTGCCAGCAGCCCCTCAGCCCAGGCGCCCCAGCATTTT.

This clonotype showed up just once. J is TRBJ1-1 and V is TRBV7-9; D is uncertain. The V end was cut by 4 bases, the J end by 6 bases, with 12 bases between. CDR3 length equals 13 residues. Germline-derived CDR1 and CDR2 are SEHNR and FQNEAQ (reference sequence). CDR3 loop: CASSSGAVPEAFF. Written as DNA, the CDR3 is TGTGCCAGCAGCTCGGGCGCCGTCCCTGAAGCTTTCTTT. Complete variable domain (other parts from reference TRBV7-9 and TRBJ1-1): DTGVSQNPRHKITKRGQNVTFRCDPISEHNRLYWYRQTLGQGPEFLTYFQNEAQLEKSRLLSDRFSAERPKGSFSTLEIQRTEQGDSAMYLCASSSGAVPEAFFGQGTRLTVV.

The chain combines TRBV5-6 with TRBJ1-5; no clear D. V was pared by 1 base and J by 0 bases, with 11 bases between. Germline V CDR1 and CDR2: SGHDT, YYEEEE. The CDR3 is 16 amino acids. CDR3 in DNA: TGTGCCAGCAGCTTGAAGGCGGGTAGTAGCAATCAGCCCCAGCATTTT. It yields the protein CASSLKAGSSNQPQHF.

The chain carries TRBV20-1 and TRBJ2-5, with D unclear. The CDR3 is 12 residues long. The V end was cut by 2 bases, the J end by 4 bases, with 8 bases between. Germline V gives CDR1 DFQATT, CDR2 SNEGSKA (reference sequence). CDR3 sequence reads: CSARRLGETQYF. CDR3 sequence (DNA): TGCAGTGCTAGAAGGCTAGGAGAGACCCAGTACTTC.

The J gene is TRBJ1-2, the V gene TRBV7-8; no firm D call. V lost 5 bases and J 6 bases, leaving 10 bases between the germline ends. The CDR3 loop spans 12 amino acids. Germline CDR1 SGHVS, CDR2 FQNEAQ. The CDR3 coding sequence is TGTGCCAGCAGCCCCCCTCGGGATGGCTACACCTTC. Amino acid sequence: CASSPPRDGYTF. Full variable domain (rest looked up from reference TRBV7-8 and TRBJ1-2): GAGVSQSPRYKVAKRGQDVALRCDPISGHVSLFWYQQALGQGPEFLTYFQNEAQLDKSGLPSDRFFAERPEGSVSTLKIQRTQQEDSAVYLCASSPPRDGYTFGSGTRLTVV.

DNA of the CDR3: TGTGCCAGCAGCCAAAGGACGGGGGGTTCGGAGACCCAGTACTTC. It encodes CASSQRTGGSETQYF. The V and J genes are TRBV3-1 and TRBJ2-5, with 7 bases fitting TRBD2. The V segment lost 2 bases and the J segment 5 bases; nucleotides outside the gene matches: 8. This CDR3 is 15 amino acids long. The germline V gene encodes CDR1 LGHDT and CDR2 YNNKEL (reference sequence).

DNA for the CDR3: TGCGCCAGCACCGGGGGGGGCACCACTGAAGCTTTCTTT. Its protein is CASTGGGTTEAFF. This chain uses TRBV5-1 with TRBJ1-1; possibly TRBD1 for D (6 bases). Germline CDR1 reads SGHRS; CDR2 reads YFSETQ. Trimming took off 6 bases at V and 4 bases at J, with 13 bases between the two ends. CDR3 length: 13 residues.

The J gene is TRBJ2-1, the V gene TRBV29-1; weak D call: TRBD2 (6 bases). The CDR3 extends over 14 amino acids. CDR1 and CDR2 from the germline V gene are SQVTM and ANQGSEA. V lost 6 bases, J lost 4 bases, and 16 bases lay in between. DNA for the CDR3: TGCAGCGTAAGACGACCAAGCGGGTACAATGAGCAGTTCTTC. It codes for CSVRRPSGYNEQFF.

V and J are TRBV18 and TRBJ2-3; weak D call: TRBD1 (5 bases). The V end was cut by 2 bases, the J end by 3 bases, with 6 bases between. Germline CDR1 is KGHSH and CDR2 is LQKENI. The CDR3 extends over 13 amino acids. The DNA for the CDR3 is TGTGCCAGCTCACCAAGACAGACAGATACGCAGTATTTT. Its translation: CASSPRQTDTQYF.

This chain joins TRBV15 and TRBJ2-2; a weak D match, TRBD2 (5 bases). The germline gives CDR1 LNHNV, CDR2 YYDKDF (reference sequence). Trimming removed 3 bases at V and 1 base at J, with 9 bases between. The CDR3 contains 15 residues. CDR3 DNA sequence: TGTGCCACCAGCAGTGGAGGAAAGAACACCGGGGAGCTGTTTTTT. Its translation: CATSSGGKNTGELFF.

The CDR3: CSVELDRDYGYTF. The CDR3 bases are TGCAGCGTCGAGTTGGACAGGGACTATGGCTACACCTTC. This chain joins TRBV29-1 and TRBJ1-2; 8 bases line up with TRBD1. V shed 6 bases and J 3 bases; nucleotides not matched to a gene: 6. The CDR3 has 13 residues. Germline loops: CDR1 SQVTM, CDR2 ANQGSEA.

The rearrangement links TRBV29-1 to TRBJ1-2, with no clear D. Germline V CDR1 and CDR2: SQVTM, ANQGSEA. The CDR3 length is 11 residues. Trimming took off 6 bases at V and 5 bases at J, with 10 bases between the two ends. The CDR3 bases are TGCAGCGTCGGTGAGGGATATGGCTACACCTTC. This gives the protein CSVGEGYGYTF.

This chain connects TRBV28 to TRBJ2-4, with a weak D call TRBD2 (6 bases). Germline CDR1 MDHEN, CDR2 SYDVKM. The CDR3 covers 14 residues. V was clipped by 6 bases and J by 6 bases, with 15 bases between them. Here the CDR3 DNA reads TGTGCCAGCAGCCTCGAGGGGCGGGGAAACATTCAGTACTTC. This translates into CASSLEGRGNIQYF.

The chain joins TRBV5-1 to TRBJ1-1; 8 nucleotides align to TRBD1. The germline gives CDR1 SGHRS, CDR2 YFSETQ. The trim removed 0 bases at V and 1 base at J, leaving 8 bases unmatched. The CDR3 spans 17 residues. The CDR3 DNA reads as TGCGCCAGCAGCTTGGACCGCCCCAGGGGGCCGAACACTGAAGCTTTCTTT. This codes for CASSLDRPRGPNTEAFF.

The CDR3 sequence is CASSLDRGTIYF. DNA for the CDR3: TGTGCCAGCAGCCTGGACAGGGGTACCATATATTTT. This chain links TRBV28 with TRBJ1-3; 9 bases match TRBD1. The V gene's germline CDR1 is MDHEN and CDR2 SYDVKM. J gave up 10 bases and V 6 bases, and 4 bases lay outside the gene matches. This CDR3 region has 12 residues.

This chain links TRBV2 with TRBJ1-1, with D possibly matching TRBD1 (6 bases). V was trimmed by 11 bases and J by 6 bases, leaving 13 bases between them. Germline V CDR1 and CDR2: SNHLY, FYNNEI. The CDR3 covers 11 residues. The CDR3 is CAGRGGPEAFF. The CDR3, as DNA: TGTGCCGGTAGGGGGGGACCTGAAGCTTTCTTT.

This clonotype was observed a handful of times. The rearrangement joins TRBV5-1 to TRBJ1-1, with D unclear. This CDR3 comprises 14 residues. The germline CDR1 and CDR2 sequences are SGHRS and YFSETQ. Between the trimmed V and J ends, which lost 3 bases and 1 base, there was a span of 10 bases. The CDR3 protein is CASSSGPTNTEAFF. Here the CDR3 DNA reads TGCGCCAGCAGCTCCGGACCGACGAACACTGAAGCTTTCTTT.

V gene TRBV3-1 combines with J gene TRBJ1-6; possibly TRBD1 for D (6 bases). Trimming removed 8 bases from V and 16 bases from J, with 24 bases in between. The germline V gene encodes CDR1 LGHDT and CDR2 YNNKEL (reference sequence). CDR3 length: 14 amino acids. DNA of the CDR3: TGTGCCAGCGCCGTAGGGGGGACGGCCAAGACACTCCACTTT. The encoded protein is CASAVGGTAKTLHF.

The V gene is TRBV7-9, the J gene TRBJ1-3, with TRBD1 matching over 7 bases. J lost 0 bases, V lost 5 bases, and 16 bases had no gene match. This CDR3 comprises 19 residues. Per germline, CDR1 SEHNR and CDR2 FQNEAQ (reference sequence). This CDR3 is CASSRNRGKSAHSGNTIYF. CDR3 bases: TGTGCCAGCAGCCGAAACAGGGGAAAAAGCGCCCACTCTGGAAACACCATATATTTT.

This rearrangement joins TRBV12-3 or TRBV12-4 to TRBJ2-3, with TRBD1 matching 9 bases. The CDR3 length is 16 residues. J was trimmed by 5 bases and V by 6 bases; bases with no gene match: 12. The CDR3 nucleotides read TGTGCCAGCAGCTCCACGGACAGGGGTTTGGTAGATACGCAGTATTTT. Translation gives CASSSTDRGLVDTQYF.

J is TRBJ1-2 and V is TRBV4-1; D is possibly TRBD1 (5 bases). CDR1 and CDR2 (germline): MGHRA, YSYEKL. The CDR3 length is 13 residues. The germline V and J ends were trimmed by 6 bases and 7 bases, with 15 bases remaining between them. The CDR3 region is CASRPTGRGGYTF. Here the CDR3 DNA reads TGCGCCAGCAGACCCACGGGGCGCGGTGGCTACACCTTC.